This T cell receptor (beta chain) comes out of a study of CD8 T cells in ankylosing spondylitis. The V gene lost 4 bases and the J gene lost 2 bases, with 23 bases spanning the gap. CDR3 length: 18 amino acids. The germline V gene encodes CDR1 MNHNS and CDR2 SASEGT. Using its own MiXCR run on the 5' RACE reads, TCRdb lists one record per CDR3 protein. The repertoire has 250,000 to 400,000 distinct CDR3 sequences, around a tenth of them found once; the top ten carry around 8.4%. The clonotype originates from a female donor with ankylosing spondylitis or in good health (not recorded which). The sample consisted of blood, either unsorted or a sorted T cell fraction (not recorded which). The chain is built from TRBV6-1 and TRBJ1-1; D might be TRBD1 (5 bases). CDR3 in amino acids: CASSVKTLAGSTNTEAFF. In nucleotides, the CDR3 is TGTGCCAGCAGTGTAAAGACCCTGGCAGGGAGTACTAACACTGAAGCTTTCTTT.